The 25 T cell receptor beta chains given below trace back to one sample, sequenced in a study of blood T cell repertoires in COVID-19. This table comes from immunoSEQ multiplex PCR, and its TCRdb copy is limited to in-frame clones, with some not included. The sample records some 180,000 clones, 75% to 95% being singletons. Specimen: peripheral blood. The receptors come from a man aged 45 to 65 with acute or convalescent COVID-19.

This chain uses TRBV29-1 with TRBJ2-1; 7 bases are a match to TRBD2. Trimming cost V 2 bases and J 9 bases; bases outside gene matches: 4. The CDR3 length is 12 residues. The V gene's germline CDR1 is SQVTM and CDR2 ANQGSEA. CDR3 coding DNA: TGCAGCGTTGAAAGGGCTAGCGGTGAGCAGTTCTTC. Translation gives CSVERASGEQFF.

The chain combines TRBV27 with TRBJ2-7, with 7 bases that match TRBD1. V was pared by 5 bases and J by 2 bases, with 6 bases of the junction left unmatched. The CDR3 spans 14 residues. Germline-derived CDR1 and CDR2 are MNHEY and SMNVEV (reference sequence). As DNA, the CDR3 is TGTGCCAGCAGTACAAGACAGGGCACCTACGAGCAGTACTTC. Its translation is CASSTRQGTYEQYF.

The chain uses TRBV5-4 and TRBJ2-6; 9 bases match TRBD1. The CDR3 totals 18 residues. Germline V lookup: CDR1 SGHNT, CDR2 YYREEE (reference sequence). Losses at the gene ends were 4 bases for V and 2 bases for J; bases not matched to a gene: 10. The CDR3 DNA reads as TGTGCCAGCAGCCGATCCGGGACAGGGATGACTGGGGCCAACGTCCTGACTTTC. Its translation: CASSRSGTGMTGANVLTF. The whole variable domain, filled in from reference TRBV5-4 and TRBJ2-6, reads ETGVTQSPTHLIKTRGQQVTLRCSSQSGHNTVSWYQQALGQGPQFIFQYYREEENGRGNFPPRFSGLQFPNYSSELNVNALELDDSALYLCASSRSGTGMTGANVLTFGAGSRLTVL.

The rearrangement joins TRBV6-5 to TRBJ2-1; D is possibly TRBD1 (5 bases). CDR1 MNHEY and CDR2 SVGAGI come from the germline V gene. The CDR3 runs to 13 residues. The V end lost 5 bases, the J end lost 4 bases, and 9 bases lay between the germline ends. The CDR3 nucleotides read TGTGCCAGCAGTCTGGACATGTACAATGAGCAGTTCTTC. Translated: CASSLDMYNEQFF.

The V and J genes are TRBV19 and TRBJ1-5, with a weak D call TRBD1 (6 bases). V was trimmed by 3 bases and J by 5 bases, leaving 14 bases between them. The CDR3 extends over 15 amino acids. Germline values: CDR1 LNHDA, CDR2 SQIVND (reference sequence). CDR3 nucleotides: TGTGCCAGTAGTATTCTACAGGGAATCGATCAGCCCCAGCATTTT. This sequence encodes CASSILQGIDQPQHF.

The CDR3 DNA follows: TGTGCCAGCAGCCAAGTACCTAGTCAGCCCCAGCATTTT. Protein sequence: CASSQVPSQPQHF. The chain links TRBV3-1 (or the pseudogene TRBV3-2) to TRBJ1-5; D gene unclear. CDR1 and CDR2 (germline): LGHDT, YNNKEL (reference sequence). Trimming left V 1 base short and J 6 bases short, with 7 bases between. This CDR3 is built from 13 residues.

J is TRBJ1-3 and V is TRBV19; 9 bases map to TRBD1. J gave up 0 bases and V 6 bases, and 12 bases lay outside the gene matches. CDR3 length: 18 residues. Looked up from germline, CDR1 is LNHDA and CDR2 is SQIVND (reference sequence). CDR3 in DNA: TGTGCCAGTAGCCTCTCGGGACAGGGAGGTCCCTCTGGAAACACCATATATTTT. This sequence encodes CASSLSGQGGPSGNTIYF.

This chain links TRBV6-6 with TRBJ2-4, with D possibly matching TRBD1 (6 bases). Germline V gene sequence: CDR1 MNHNY, CDR2 SVGAGI (reference sequence). Trimming cost V 2 bases and J 8 bases, with 7 bases left between them. CDR3 length: 12 amino acids. As DNA, the CDR3 is TGTGCCAGCAGTTACCAGGGGTACATTCAGTACTTC. Its translation: CASSYQGYIQYF.

The J gene is TRBJ2-1, the V gene TRBV5-6; 9 bases are a match to TRBD1. Germline loops: CDR1 SGHDT, CDR2 YYEEEE. J gave up 12 bases and V 1 base, and 11 bases lay outside the gene matches. The CDR3 extends over 15 amino acids. CDR3 sequence (DNA): TGTGCCAGCAGCTTGAGCGGGACAGGGATGACGGGGCAGTTCTTC. This encodes CASSLSGTGMTGQFF.

The rearrangement joins TRBV18 to TRBJ2-2, with TRBD1 identical over 9 bases. Germline V gene data show CDR1 as KGHSH and CDR2 as LQKENI. V was clipped by 3 bases and J by 1 base; unmatched bases: 3. The CDR3 spans 16 residues. The CDR3 coding sequence is TGTGCCAGCTCACCTCGACAGGGGGAGAACACCGGGGAGCTGTTTTTT. This sequence encodes CASSPRQGENTGELFF. The full variable domain, completed using reference TRBV18 and TRBJ2-2, is NAGVMQNPRHLVRRRGQEARLRCSPMKGHSHVYWYRQLPEEGLKFMVYLQKENIIDESGMPKERFSAEFPKEGPSILRIQQVVRGDSAAYFCASSPRQGENTGELFFGEGSRLTVL.

The chain recombines TRBV6-5 with TRBJ1-2; D is possibly TRBD1 (5 bases). CDR3 length: 14 residues. CDR1 MNHEY and CDR2 SVGAGI come from the germline V gene. V gave up 7 bases and J gave up 5 bases, with 17 bases separating them. The CDR3 sequence is CASTSGPGGYGYTF. Written as DNA, the CDR3 is TGTGCCAGCACCTCGGGACCCGGGGGATATGGCTACACCTTC.

The CDR3 reads CTSSQIRDLADTQYF. CDR3 nucleotides: TGCACCAGCAGCCAAATCCGGGACTTGGCAGATACGCAGTATTTT. The chain recombines TRBV1 with TRBJ2-3; the table's TRBD2 call for D was not verified on the DNA. TRBV1 is given as a pseudogene. This CDR3 has 15 residues.

V is TRBV29-1 and J is TRBJ2-3; D is ambiguous. Trimming took 4 bases from V and 3 from J, leaving 14 bases between them. The CDR3 totals 14 residues. Germline CDR1 SQVTM, CDR2 ANQGSEA. CDR3 amino acids: CSVVDSSRTDTQYF. The DNA for the CDR3 is TGCAGCGTTGTTGATTCATCGAGGACAGATACGCAGTATTTT.

CDR3 coding DNA: TGCGCCAGCAGCCCGGGACAGCCTATAAACACTGAAGCTTTCTTT. Translation: CASSPGQPINTEAFF. This sequence joins TRBV5-1 and TRBJ1-1, with 7 bases lining up with TRBD1. The CDR3 is made up of 15 amino acids. Trimming removed 4 bases from V and 2 bases from J; junction bases left unmatched: 8. Germline CDR1 and CDR2: SGHRS and YFSETQ.

The chain couples TRBV2 to TRBJ1-5; a weak D match, TRBD1 (6 bases). This CDR3 is built from 14 residues. The germline V gene has CDR1 SNHLY and CDR2 FYNNEI. V was shortened by 2 bases and J by 7 bases, with 12 bases between the two germline ends. The CDR3, as DNA: TGTGCCAGCAGTGAAACAGGGAGTAGGCAGCCCCAGCATTTT. Translated, it gives CASSETGSRQPQHF.

This chain joins TRBV9 and TRBJ2-3; D uncertain. CDR1 is SGDLS and CDR2 is YYNGEE in the germline V gene. The V gene lost 0 bases and the J gene lost 10 bases, with 9 bases spanning the gap. The CDR3 sequence is 12 residues long. DNA for the CDR3: TGTGCCAGCAGCGTAGGCGCAGGTGCGCAGTATTTT. This translates into CASSVGAGAQYF.

The J gene is TRBJ2-1, the V gene TRBV6-2 or TRBV6-3, with TRBD2 identical over 11 bases. The CDR3 runs 16 residues. The V gene's germline CDR1 is MNHEY and CDR2 SVGEGT. Unmatched junction bases numbered 1, after V lost 2 bases and J lost 1 base. The CDR3, as DNA: TGTGCCAGCAGTTACGGGACTAGCGGATCCTACAATGAGCAGTTCTTC. It encodes CASSYGTSGSYNEQFF.

This chain connects TRBV7-2 to TRBJ2-3, with 7 bases lining up with TRBD2. The V gene's germline CDR1 is SGHTA and CDR2 FQGNSA. This CDR3 is 15 amino acids long. V trimming: 1 base; J trimming: 2 bases; junction bases outside the gene matches: 3. CDR3 sequence (DNA): TGTGCCAGCAGCTTAGAGGGGACTAACACAGATACGCAGTATTTT. Translated, it gives CASSLEGTNTDTQYF.

The chain employs TRBV5-8 and TRBJ1-2, with D perhaps TRBD1 (5 bases). The CDR3 extends over 15 amino acids. Trimming took 0 bases from V and 3 from J, leaving 12 bases between them. In germline, CDR1 is SGHTS, CDR2 YDEGEE. Written as DNA, the CDR3 is TGTGCCAGCAGCTTGGCATCAGGGAGGGACTATGGCTACACCTTC. It codes for CASSLASGRDYGYTF.

The rearrangement joins TRBV7-9 to TRBJ2-7; 10 bases fit TRBD1. CDR3 length: 16 amino acids. The V segment lost 4 bases and the J segment 2 bases; nucleotides outside the gene matches: 8. Looked up from germline, CDR1 is SEHNR and CDR2 is FQNEAQ (reference sequence). The CDR3 loop reads CASSSTGGPSTYEQYV. The CDR3 DNA reads as TGTGCCAGCAGCTCGACAGGGGGCCCGTCTACCTACGAGCAGTACGTC.

The chain recombines TRBV18 with TRBJ2-7; 10 nucleotides agree with TRBD1. J lost 3 bases, V lost 2 bases, and 4 bases had no gene match. The germline V gene has CDR1 KGHSH and CDR2 LQKENI. The CDR3 consists of 15 residues. The CDR3 spells CASSPGTGDSYEQYV. DNA for the CDR3: TGTGCCAGCTCACCAGGGACAGGGGATAGCTACGAGCAGTACGTC.

This chain connects TRBV18 to TRBJ2-3; D gene uncertain. The CDR3 is made up of 14 amino acids. The V and J ends lost 0 bases and 2 bases respectively, with 6 bases between them. Germline CDR1 KGHSH, CDR2 LQKENI. The CDR3 sequence: CASSPPGDTDTQYF. CDR3 in DNA: TGTGCCAGCTCACCACCGGGCGACACAGATACGCAGTATTTT. Using reference TRBV18 and TRBJ2-3 for the parts outside the CDR3, the full variable domain is NAGVMQNPRHLVRRRGQEARLRCSPMKGHSHVYWYRQLPEEGLKFMVYLQKENIIDESGMPKERFSAEFPKEGPSILRIQQVVRGDSAAYFCASSPPGDTDTQYFGPGTRLTVL.

The gene calls are TRBV3-1 (or the pseudogene TRBV3-2) and TRBJ2-3; 7 bases are shared with TRBD1. J lost 3 bases, V lost 0 bases, and 3 bases had no gene match. This CDR3 region has 15 residues. Germline assignment: CDR1 LGHDT and CDR2 YNNKEL (reference sequence). This chain's CDR3 is CASSQETGWTDTQYF. The CDR3 DNA reads TGTGCCAGCAGCCAAGAGACAGGGTGGACAGATACGCAGTATTTT.

This clone was recorded once. This chain connects TRBV9 to TRBJ1-6, with 9 bases identical to TRBD1. The CDR3 sequence is 15 residues long. Germline assignment: CDR1 SGDLS and CDR2 YYNGEE. V lost 2 bases, J lost 7 bases, and 4 bases stayed unmatched. Written as DNA, the CDR3 is TGTGCCAGCAGCGTCCAGGACAGGGGAAATTCACCCCTCCACTTT. This sequence encodes CASSVQDRGNSPLHF.

The chain recombines TRBV28 with TRBJ1-1, with TRBD1 identical over 7 bases. The CDR3 is 16 residues long. Trimming took 2 bases from V and 1 from J; bases not matched to a gene: 7. The germline V gene encodes CDR1 MDHEN and CDR2 SYDVKM. The CDR3 region has the DNA TGTGCCAGCAGTTTAGGAGGGGGCGTCCCGAACACTGAAGCTTTCTTT. This sequence encodes CASSLGGGVPNTEAFF. Full variable domain (remainder filled in from reference TRBV28 and TRBJ1-1): DVKVTQSSRYLVKRTGEKVFLECVQDMDHENMFWYRQDPGLGLRLIYFSYDVKMKEKGDIPEGYSVSREKKERFSLILESASTNQTSMYLCASSLGGGVPNTEAFFGQGTRLTVV.